A selection of T cell receptor beta chains follows, all from one sample in a study of cytomegalovirus exposure and HLA in healthy donors. The data were produced by immunoSEQ multiplex PCR, yet TCRdb's version contains in-frame clones alone and is incomplete. The data show 150,000 to 180,000 clones, approximately 80% seen once. Sequencing used PBMCs. These receptors all stem from a woman in her forties in good health and CMV-seronegative. The CDR3 runs from the conserved cysteine through the conserved F or W. Fields, in order: D gene, V gene, clone size, J gene, CDR3 protein, CDR3 DNA. The D gene is left open where the match is weak. Not every row has a clone size; where given, it reads once, few, many or a size class.

>.|TRBV6-1|.|TRBJ1-5
CASSEAGQFNQPQHF
TGTGCCAGCAGTGAAGCCGGACAGTTTAATCAGCCCCAGCATTTT
>TRBD2|TRBV7-2|few|TRBJ2-5
CASSNLAGGRETQYF
TGTGCCAGCAGCAACCTAGCGGGGGGGCGAGAGACCCAGTACTTC
>.|TRBV11-3|.|TRBJ1-3
CASSFRNTIYF
TGTGCCAGCAGCTTTAGAAACACCATATATTTT
>.|TRBV27|.|TRBJ1-5
CASSSDSHIQPQHF
TGTGCCAGCAGTTCGGACAGTCACATTCAGCCCCAGCATTTT
>TRBD1|TRBV28|.|TRBJ2-1
CASSFRQGIWLFF
TGTGCCAGCAGTTTCAGACAGGGGATATGGCTGTTCTTC
>.|TRBV6-1|.|TRBJ1-5
CASSEGTSSNQPQHF
TGTGCCAGCAGTGAAGGGACAAGTAGCAATCAGCCCCAGCATTTT
>.|TRBV7-6|.|TRBJ1-5
CASSLGLNQPQHF
TGTGCCAGCAGCTTAGGCCTAAATCAGCCCCAGCATTTT
>.|TRBV5-1|.|TRBJ1-2
CASSLGGTSNYGYTF
TGCGCCAGCAGCTTGGGGGGGACTTCTAACTATGGCTACACCTTC
>.|TRBV9|.|TRBJ2-3
CASSVGGSTSTDTQYF
TGTGCCAGCAGCGTAGGCGGCTCTACTAGCACAGATACGCAGTATTTT
>.|TRBV6-5|.|TRBJ1-2
CASSYDSTNYGYTF
TGTGCCAGCAGTTACGACAGTACCAACTATGGCTACACCTTC
>.|TRBV11-2|.|TRBJ1-1
CASSPRGNTEAFF
TGTGCCAGCAGCCCGAGAGGGAACACTGAAGCTTTCTTT
>.|TRBV2|.|TRBJ2-5
CASRVSFGTQYF
TGTGCCAGCAGGGTTAGTTTTGGGACCCAGTACTTC
>TRBD1|TRBV7-6|.|TRBJ1-6
CASSLAGAGGYSPLHF
TGTGCCAGCAGCTTAGCGGGCGCAGGGGGTTATTCACCCCTCCACTTT
>TRBD1|TRBV6-1|.|TRBJ2-2
CASNTGTANTGELFF
TGTGCCAGCAACACGGGGACAGCCAACACCGGGGAGCTGTTTTTT
>TRBD1|TRBV9|.|TRBJ2-5
CASSVGGTGGETQYF
TGTGCCAGCAGCGTAGGCGGGACAGGGGGGGAGACCCAGTACTTC
>.|TRBV6-1|.|TRBJ1-5
CAIQTDNQPQHF
TGTGCCATTCAGACAGATAATCAGCCCCAGCATTTT
>TRBD2|TRBV7-9|.|TRBJ2-4
CASSLPKREGPKNIQYF
TGTGCCAGCAGCTTACCAAAGCGGGAGGGCCCTAAGAACATTCAGTACTTC
>TRBD1|TRBV5-1|.|TRBJ1-5
CASSPGTGAGQPQHF
TGCGCCAGCAGCCCCGGGACAGGGGCTGGACAGCCCCAGCATTTT
>TRBD1|TRBV6-5|.|TRBJ2-5
CASSTDRSYQETQYF
TGTGCCAGCAGCACGGACAGGAGCTACCAAGAGACCCAGTACTTC
>.|TRBV7-2|once|TRBJ1-1
CASSLLSRNTEAFF
TGTGCCAGCAGCTTACTCTCCAGGAACACTGAAGCTTTCTTT
>TRBD2|TRBV5-1|.|TRBJ2-7
CASSSGLAGSYEQYF
TGCGCCAGCAGCTCTGGACTAGCGGGGTCCTACGAGCAGTACTTC
>TRBD2|TRBV27|.|TRBJ2-3
CASSPRGGGGTDTQYF
TGTGCCAGCAGCCCTCGGGGGGGCGGGGGCACAGATACGCAGTATTTT
>TRBD2|TRBV9|.|TRBJ2-1
CASSPRLAGSYEQFF
TGTGCCAGCAGCCCCAGACTAGCGGGTAGCTATGAGCAGTTCTTC
>TRBD1|TRBV5-1|.|TRBJ1-1
CASSLRGQGEEAFF
TGCGCCAGCAGCTTGAGGGGGCAGGGTGAAGAAGCTTTCTTT
>TRBD2|TRBV9|few|TRBJ2-7
CASSPPSGGPYEQYF
TGTGCCAGCAGCCCCCCTTCGGGAGGACCCTACGAGCAGTACTTC
>.|TRBV6-1|.|TRBJ2-7
CASRTTGLRTYEQYF
TGTGCCAGCAGGACAACAGGGCTCCGAACCTACGAGCAGTACTTC
>.|TRBV5-1|.|TRBJ1-2
CASSLDRANYGYTF
TGCGCCAGCAGCTTGGACAGAGCTAACTATGGCTACACCTTC
>.|TRBV6-5|.|TRBJ2-3
CASSYSDSTDTQYF
TGTGCCAGCAGTTACTCTGACAGTACAGATACGCAGTATTTT
>.|TRBV6-1|.|TRBJ2-7
CAGRGLTYEQYF
TGTGCCGGCCGTGGGCTCACCTACGAGCAGTACTTC
>.|TRBV6-4|.|TRBJ1-2
CASSVIGFTGTQGYTF
TGTGCCAGCAGTGTCATAGGATTTACAGGGACACAAGGCTACACCTTC
>.|TRBV11-2|.|TRBJ1-6
CASSSGVGNSPLHF
TGTGCCAGCAGCTCGGGGGTGGGAAATTCACCCCTCCACTTT
>.|TRBV5-4|.|TRBJ2-5
CASSALQGRETQYF
TGTGCCAGCAGCGCCCTACAGGGCAGAGAGACCCAGTACTTC
>TRBD1|TRBV6-6|.|TRBJ1-2
CASSPRTGGSGYTF
TGTGCCAGCAGTCCCCGGACAGGGGGAAGTGGCTACACCTTC
>.|TRBV10-3|.|TRBJ1-2
CAISDGPLGGYTF
TGTGCCATCAGTGACGGCCCGCTGGGCGGCTACACCTTC
>.|TRBV5-6|.|TRBJ2-2
CASSLGPGVVYTGELFF
TGTGCCAGCAGCTTGGGTCCAGGGGTTGTATATACCGGGGAGCTGTTTTTT
>.|TRBV5-4|.|TRBJ1-1
CASILQRGKNTEAFF
TGTGCCAGCATCCTTCAGCGGGGAAAGAACACTGAAGCTTTCTTT
>TRBD1|TRBV14|once|TRBJ1-2
CASSPGQGAWGYTF
TGTGCCAGCAGCCCTGGACAGGGGGCGTGGGGCTACACCTTC
>TRBD1|TRBV10-3|.|TRBJ1-2
CAISESRGLQGGYTF
TGTGCCATCAGTGAGTCAAGGGGGCTACAAGGTGGCTACACCTTC
>TRBD1|TRBV19|.|TRBJ1-5
CASRGGTGGKVNQPQHF
TGTGCCAGTCGAGGGGGGACAGGGGGAAAGGTCAATCAGCCCCAGCATTTT
>.|TRBV30|.|TRBJ1-4
CAWVRGREKLFF
TGTGCCTGGGTCAGGGGCCGTGAAAAACTGTTTTTT
>.|TRBV29-1|.|TRBJ2-7
CSVEAGGYEQYF
TGCAGCGTTGAAGCTGGCGGGTACGAGCAGTACTTC
>TRBD1|TRBV5-1|.|TRBJ2-7
CASSLETGGHYEQYF
TGCGCCAGCAGCTTGGAGACAGGGGGTCACTACGAGCAGTACTTC
>.|TRBV5-1|.|TRBJ2-7
CASSLALERNEQYF
TGCGCCAGCAGCTTGGCCCTAGAACGTAACGAGCAGTACTTC
>TRBD2|TRBV30|.|TRBJ2-5
CAWTSGQETQYF
TGTGCCTGGACTAGCGGACAAGAGACCCAGTACTTC
>.|TRBV9|.|TRBJ1-4
CASSVRGNEKLFF
TGTGCCAGCAGCGTACGGGGGAATGAAAAACTGTTTTTT
>.|TRBV5-1|.|TRBJ1-1
CASSLVNGNTEAFF
TGCGCCAGCAGCTTGGTCAACGGGAACACTGAAGCTTTCTTT
>.|TRBV28|.|TRBJ1-4
CASKGEVREKLFF
TGTGCCAGCAAGGGGGAAGTGAGAGAAAAACTGTTTTTT
>TRBD2|TRBV6-5|.|TRBJ2-5
CATRASGRGAETQYF
TGTGCCACCAGGGCTAGCGGGAGGGGGGCAGAGACCCAGTACTTC
>.|TRBV5-1|once|TRBJ2-7
CASSSASAGGLYEQYF
TGCGCCAGCAGCTCTGCTTCGGCAGGAGGTCTATACGAGCAGTACTTC
>.|TRBV5-6|few|TRBJ1-5
CASSLAPDQPQHF
TGTGCCAGCAGCTTGGCCCCTGATCAGCCCCAGCATTTT
>.|TRBV6-1|.|TRBJ1-1
CASSEGMGGDTEAFF
TGTGCCAGCAGTGAAGGTATGGGAGGGGACACTGAAGCTTTCTTT
>.|TRBV9|.|TRBJ2-2
CASSVVGAGELFF
TGTGCCAGCAGCGTAGTGGGAGCTGGGGAGCTGTTTTTT
>.|TRBV9|.|TRBJ2-1
CASTGNEQFF
TGTGCCAGCACGGGGAATGAGCAGTTCTTC
>.|TRBV6-1|few|TRBJ2-6
CASSHGGSGANVLTF
TGTGCCAGCAGTCACGGGGGCTCTGGGGCCAACGTCCTGACTTTC
>.|TRBV9|.|TRBJ1-5
CASSAADQPQHF
TGTGCCAGCAGCGCGGCGGATCAGCCCCAGCATTTT
>.|TRBV7-8|.|TRBJ2-6
CASTSGAGVLTF
TGTGCCAGCACTTCAGGGGCCGGCGTCCTGACTTTC
>TRBD2|TRBV27|once|TRBJ2-5
CASKSSLSGTQETQYF
TGTGCCAGCAAATCGTCCTTAAGCGGGACCCAAGAGACCCAGTACTTC
>TRBD1|TRBV5-1|.|TRBJ1-5
CASSRGTGLDQPQHF
TGCGCCAGCAGCCGGGGGACAGGTTTGGATCAGCCCCAGCATTTT
>TRBD2|TRBV9|.|TRBJ2-3
CASSDKAGGTDTQYF
TGTGCCAGCAGCGACAAAGCGGGAGGTACAGATACGCAGTATTTT
>.|TRBV6-5|few|TRBJ2-5
CATRPQQRQETQYF
TGTGCCACTCGTCCCCAGCAGCGCCAAGAGACCCAGTACTTC